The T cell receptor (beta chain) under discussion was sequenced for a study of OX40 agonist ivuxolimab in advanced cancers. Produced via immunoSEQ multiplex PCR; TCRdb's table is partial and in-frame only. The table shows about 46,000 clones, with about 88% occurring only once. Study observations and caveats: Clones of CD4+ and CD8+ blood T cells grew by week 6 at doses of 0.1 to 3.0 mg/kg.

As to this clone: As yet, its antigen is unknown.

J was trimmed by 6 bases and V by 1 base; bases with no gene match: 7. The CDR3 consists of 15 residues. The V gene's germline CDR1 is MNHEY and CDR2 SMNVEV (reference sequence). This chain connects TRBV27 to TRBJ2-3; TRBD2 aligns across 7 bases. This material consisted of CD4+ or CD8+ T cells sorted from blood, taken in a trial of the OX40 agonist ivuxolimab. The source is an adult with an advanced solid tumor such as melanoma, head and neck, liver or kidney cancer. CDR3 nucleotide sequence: TGTGCCAGCAGTTTATTGGGGGGGGGTGCTGATACGCAGTATTTT. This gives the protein CASSLLGGGADTQYF.